These 5 T cell receptor beta chains originate from one sample sequenced in a study of T cells in Graves' hyperthyroidism and ophthalmopathy. Regions amplified from RNA transcripts were the TCR beta CDR3 regions. HTBI primers were used for first-round RT-PCR of the TCR CDR3. Each CDR3 protein is one row after TCRdb ran MiXCR on the multiplex PCR reads. The sample lists over 45,000 distinct CDR3 sequences; about half were seen once. The sample comprised blood. All receptors come from a woman between 45 and 65 years old with Graves' ophthalmopathy.

With regard to this clonotype: No conserved phenylalanine or tryptophan ends this CDR3, so it is likely a read error. This chain uses TRBV29-1 with TRBJ2-7; either TRBD1 or TRBD2 may fit D (6 bases each). Germline CDR1 and CDR2: SQVTM and ANQGSEA. Trimming took 7 bases from V and 4 from J, leaving 14 bases between them. The CDR3 is 12 amino acids. CDR3 in amino acids: CSAYGGGYEQYS. In nucleotides, the CDR3 is TGCAGCGCCTACGGGGGCGGGTACGAGCAGTACTCC.

To note about this clonotype: The junction departs from germline at one end; a sequencing error may be responsible. The chain joins TRBV20-1 to TRBJ2-3, with 8 bases fitting TRBD2. CDR3 length equals 15 residues. Germline V lookup: CDR1 DFQATT, CDR2 SNEGSKA (reference sequence). The DNA of the CDR3 is TGCAGTGCTAGAGATTCGAGCGGGAGCACAGATACGCAATATTTT. Translating gives CSARDSSGSTDTQYF.

At least ten counts were recorded for this clonotype. The V call is TRBV28, the J call TRBJ1-5; D not resolved. Looked up from germline, CDR1 is MDHEN and CDR2 is SYDVKM. V lost 4 bases and J lost 9, with 10 bases in between. The CDR3 consists of 12 residues. CDR3 sequence reads: CASSSRSLPQHF. The CDR3 nucleotides are TGTGCCAGCAGTTCCCGGAGTTTGCCCCAGCATTTT.

In this sample, this clonotype is medium-sized. The J gene is TRBJ2-7, the V gene TRBV15, with 11 bases fitting TRBD1. The CDR3 consists of 15 residues. Looked up from germline, CDR1 is LNHNV and CDR2 is YYDKDF (reference sequence). V was clipped by 2 bases and J by 4 bases; unmatched bases: 4. The CDR3 region is CATSRPGQGGYEQYF. The CDR3 nucleotides read TGTGCCACCAGCAGACCGGGACAGGGGGGGTACGAGCAGTACTTC.

The chain recombines TRBV7-9 with TRBJ1-2; 7 bases are shared with TRBD1. Germline V lookup: CDR1 SEHNR, CDR2 FQNEAQ (reference sequence). V shed 7 bases and J 7 bases; nucleotides not matched to a gene: 9. There are 13 residues in the CDR3. In nucleotides, the CDR3 is TGTGCCAGCAACTCACAGGGGACGACTGGCTACACCTTC. Its protein product is CASNSQGTTGYTF.